This T cell receptor (beta chain) is drawn from a study of cytomegalovirus exposure and HLA in healthy donors. Study-wide findings and caveats: Earlier results showed most TCR beta V segments being productive about 87% or about 30% of the time. The listing of 150 to 200 TCR beta chains classed them as cytomegalovirus-associated.

Comment on this clone: Antigen: not known.

The PCR used 60 Vbeta and 13 Jbeta primers. Data came from immunoSEQ multiplex PCR; TCRdb stores just in-frame clones and leaves some out. The data show around 180,000 clones, with roughly 78% seen just once and under 0.9% held by the top ten. The CDR3 covers 15 residues. The junction had 5 bases not matched to a gene; V was cut back by 5 bases and J by 6 bases. Germline-derived CDR1 and CDR2 are SNHLY and FYNNEI. Source material: PBMCs. This sequence was found in a woman between 35 and 50 years old in good health and CMV-seronegative. The chain employs TRBV2 and TRBJ1-4; 11 positions match TRBD1. The CDR3 DNA follows: TGTGCCAGCAGTAGGGACAGGGGGTTTTATGAAAAACTGTTTTTT. Protein product: CASSRDRGFYEKLFF.